The 20 T cell receptor beta chains in this list originate from one sample, sequenced in a study of cytomegalovirus exposure and HLA in healthy donors. The PCR made use of 60 Vbeta and 13 Jbeta primers. Some clones are missing from TCRdb's copy, which holds only in-frame ones; the method was immunoSEQ multiplex PCR. Among around 200,000 clones listed, 75% to 90% were seen once. What was sequenced was PBMCs. The source of these receptors is a man aged 45 to 65 in good health and CMV-seronegative.

The genes are TRBV5-1 and TRBJ2-2; TRBD2 might be the D (5 bases). Germline lookup yields CDR1 SGHRS and CDR2 YFSETQ. The CDR3 totals 16 residues. V lost 2 bases and J lost 6, with 17 bases in between. The chain's CDR3 is CASSFVAGVGAGELFF. The DNA of the CDR3 is TGCGCCAGCAGCTTTGTAGCCGGGGTTGGCGCCGGGGAGCTGTTTTTT.

This chain connects TRBV6-1 to TRBJ2-5, with D possibly TRBD1 on 5 matching bases. CDR3 length: 14 amino acids. Germline V gene sequence: CDR1 MNHNS, CDR2 SASEGT. V dropped 6 bases and J dropped 5 bases, with 16 bases sitting between them. CDR3 region: CASRFGQGIETQYF. The CDR3 bases are TGTGCCAGCAGGTTCGGGCAGGGTATCGAGACCCAGTACTTC.

The chain uses TRBV19 and TRBJ2-1; 11 nucleotides match TRBD2. The V and J ends lost 3 bases and 4 bases, in that order; junction bases with no gene match: 8. Germline V lookup: CDR1 LNHDA, CDR2 SQIVND (reference sequence). The CDR3 totals 17 residues. DNA for the CDR3: TGTGCCAGTAGTATTCCCTCTAGCGGGAGGCTTTACAATGAGCAGTTCTTC. Residues: CASSIPSSGRLYNEQFF.

This clone was seen just once. The chain has TRBV6-5 and TRBJ1-1; 7 bases match TRBD1. Germline trimming cut 3 bases from V and 0 bases from J; bases unmatched to any gene: 4. The CDR3 loop spans 15 amino acids. Germline CDR1 and CDR2: MNHEY and SVGAGI. CDR3 residues: CASSYGTAMNTEAFF. In DNA form, the CDR3 reads TGTGCCAGCAGTTATGGGACAGCGATGAACACTGAAGCTTTCTTT.

The chain recombines TRBV5-1 with TRBJ2-3, with a possible D match to TRBD2 (6 bases). The CDR3 length is 18 residues. Trimming took 4 bases from V and 0 from J, leaving 21 bases between them. Germline CDR1 reads SGHRS; CDR2 reads YFSETQ. CDR3 bases: TGCGCCAGCAGCAGGCCCCCTGGTAGCGGAACTAGCACAGATACGCAGTATTTT. Protein: CASSRPPGSGTSTDTQYF.

Only one count was recorded for this clone. The chain is built from TRBV2 and TRBJ1-3, with D perhaps matching TRBD1 (5 bases). The germline V and J ends were trimmed by 4 bases and 4 bases, with 14 bases remaining between them. Germline CDR1 is SNHLY and CDR2 is FYNNEI. The CDR3 loop spans 15 amino acids. DNA of the CDR3: TGTGCCAGCAGTGTTGCTGCAGGGAGGGGAAACACCATATATTTT. This gives the protein CASSVAAGRGNTIYF. The variable domain in full, completed from reference TRBV2 and TRBJ1-3, reads EPEVTQTPSHQVTQMGQEVILRCVPISNHLYFYWYRQILGQKVEFLVSFYNNEISEKSEIFDDQFSVERPDGSNFTLKIRSTKLEDSAMYFCASSVAAGRGNTIYFGEGSWLTVV.

The CDR3 reads CASTLPPYEQYF. The CDR3 DNA reads TGTGCCAGCACCCTCCCCCCCTACGAGCAGTACTTC. The chain employs TRBV28 and TRBJ2-7; D unclear. Trimming stripped 7 bases from V and 2 bases from J, with 9 bases between. The length of the CDR3 is 12 residues. Germline lookup yields CDR1 MDHEN and CDR2 SYDVKM.

The rearrangement joins TRBV6-5 to TRBJ2-5, with 9 bases matching TRBD2. The length of the CDR3 is 12 residues. Germline CDR1 and CDR2: MNHEY and SVGAGI. The J segment lost 3 bases and the V segment lost 10 bases, leaving 3 bases of the junction unmatched. The CDR3 DNA reads TGTGCCACCAGACTAGCGGAAGAGACCCAGTACTTC. This gives the protein CATRLAEETQYF.

The chain links TRBV27 to TRBJ2-4; TRBD1 agrees at 7 bases. V shed 1 base, J shed 3 bases, and the junction held 3 bases outside the gene matches. CDR3 size: 15 residues. From germline, CDR1 is MNHEY and CDR2 SMNVEV (reference sequence). CDR3 in amino acids: CASSLLGGGKNIQYF. CDR3 in DNA: TGTGCCAGCAGTTTATTAGGGGGCGGCAAAAACATTCAGTACTTC.

The chain uses TRBV30 and TRBJ1-5; D gene unclear. Germline V gene sequence: CDR1 GTSNPN, CDR2 SVGIG (reference sequence). Trimming removed 0 bases at V and 3 bases at J, with 9 bases between. This CDR3 spans 14 amino acids. DNA for the CDR3: TGTGCCTGGAGTGTTGAGCTCCTCAATCAGCCCCAGCATTTT. As protein: CAWSVELLNQPQHF.

As regards this clone: Within the sample, other DNA sequences also encode this same CDR3. The V gene is TRBV18, the J gene TRBJ1-5; possible D gene TRBD1, 6 bases. Trimming removed 2 bases from V and 0 bases from J, with 8 bases in between. There are 15 residues in the CDR3. CDR1 is KGHSH and CDR2 is LQKENI in the germline V gene. CDR3 region: CASSPGQISNQPQHF. The CDR3 bases are TGTGCCAGCTCACCAGGACAGATTAGCAATCAGCCCCAGCATTTT.

The chain employs TRBV4-2 and TRBJ1-2; D possibly corresponds to TRBD1 (5 bases). The V end lost 2 bases, the J end lost 3 bases, and 19 bases lay between the germline ends. Germline CDR1 and CDR2: LGHNA and YNFKEQ. This CDR3 spans 17 amino acids. The CDR3 nucleotides are TGTGCCAGCAGCCAACTCCAGAAATTAAAAGGGGACTATGGCTACACCTTC. Protein sequence: CASSQLQKLKGDYGYTF.

This clone was counted once. The gene calls are TRBV7-2 and TRBJ2-1, with 15 bases fitting TRBD2. The trim removed 7 bases at V and 13 bases at J, leaving 8 bases unmatched. This CDR3 comprises 14 residues. Germline V CDR1 and CDR2: SGHTA, FQGNSA. CDR3 protein: CASTTGLAGGVQFF. CDR3 nucleotides: TGTGCCAGCACCACGGGACTAGCGGGAGGAGTTCAGTTCTTC.

This clone was counted between two and nine times. The J gene is TRBJ2-7, the V gene TRBV2; D is undetermined. Trimming left V 6 bases short and J 5 bases short, with 11 bases between. CDR1 is SNHLY, CDR2 FYNNEI, per germline. This CDR3 region has 12 residues. CDR3 in DNA: TGTGCCAGCAGGGGCGAAACACACGAGCAGTACTTC. Its protein is CASRGETHEQYF.

This clone was recorded only once. The chain links TRBV30 to TRBJ1-1; TRBD1 might be the D (5 bases). The CDR3 totals 14 residues. V lost 1 base to trimming and J lost 0 bases, with 9 bases between them. From germline, CDR1 is GTSNPN and CDR2 SVGIG (reference sequence). The CDR3, as DNA: TGTGCCTGGAGTGGGGGCTTACTGAACACTGAAGCTTTCTTT. Protein: CAWSGGLLNTEAFF.

V is TRBV11-2 and J is TRBJ2-1; 8 nucleotides match TRBD2. Germline assignment: CDR1 SGHAT and CDR2 FQNNGV. V dropped 4 bases and J dropped 6; count of bases not matched to a gene: 14. The CDR3 runs to 17 residues. DNA for the CDR3: TGTGCCAGCAGCTCAAGGGGGGTAGCGGGATCTTTCAATGAGCAGTTCTTC. Translation gives CASSSRGVAGSFNEQFF.

This rearrangement joins TRBV7-2 to TRBJ2-1; 9 positions match TRBD2. Per germline, CDR1 SGHTA and CDR2 FQGNSA. J lost 1 base, V lost 5 bases, and 6 bases had no gene match. The CDR3 extends over 16 amino acids. This CDR3 is CASSQGAGGSYNEQFF. As DNA, the CDR3 is TGTGCCAGCAGCCAGGGAGCGGGGGGATCCTACAATGAGCAGTTCTTC.

The genes are TRBV7-6 and TRBJ2-1; tentatively, D is TRBD2 (5 bases). Trimming cost V 9 bases and J 0 bases, with 12 bases left between them. The CDR3 runs to 14 residues. From germline, CDR1 is SGHVS and CDR2 FNYEAQ. CDR3: CAREGSRSYNEQFF. The CDR3, as DNA: TGTGCCAGGGAAGGGAGTCGCTCCTACAATGAGCAGTTCTTC.

The table lists this clone with a count of one. The gene calls are TRBV7-2 and TRBJ2-5, with 7 bases matching TRBD1. The V gene's germline CDR1 is SGHTA and CDR2 FQGNSA. J lost 3 bases, V lost 7 bases, and 5 bases had no gene match. The CDR3 runs to 13 residues. In DNA, the CDR3 is TGTGCCAGCAAAAAAGGACAGGAAGAGACCCAGTACTTC. Translation gives CASKKGQEETQYF.

The V call is TRBV2, the J call TRBJ1-1; tentative D call: TRBD1 (6 bases). Looked up from germline, CDR1 is SNHLY and CDR2 is FYNNEI. Trimming took 6 bases from V and 1 from J, leaving 9 bases between them. The CDR3 loop spans 13 amino acids. CDR3: CASRGQPNTEAFF. CDR3 DNA: TGTGCCAGCAGAGGACAGCCGAACACTGAAGCTTTCTTT.